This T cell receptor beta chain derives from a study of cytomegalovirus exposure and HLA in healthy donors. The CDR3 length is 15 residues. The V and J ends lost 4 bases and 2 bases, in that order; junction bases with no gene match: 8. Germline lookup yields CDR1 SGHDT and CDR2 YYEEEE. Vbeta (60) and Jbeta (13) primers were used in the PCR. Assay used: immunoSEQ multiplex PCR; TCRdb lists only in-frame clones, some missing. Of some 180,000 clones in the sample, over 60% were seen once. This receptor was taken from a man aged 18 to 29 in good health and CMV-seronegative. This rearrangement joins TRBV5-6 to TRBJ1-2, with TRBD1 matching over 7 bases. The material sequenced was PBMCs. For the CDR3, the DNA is TGTGCCAGCAGCCTCGACAGGGTGGGCAACTATGGCTACACCTTC. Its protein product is CASSLDRVGNYGYTF.